This section outlines one T cell receptor (beta chain) sequence together with its context. The source of the sample is a study of blood T cell repertoires in COVID-19. Profiled with immunoSEQ multiplex PCR; TCRdb holds only in-frame clones, not every one. The sample contains more than 250,000 clones, roughly 85% of which appear only once. V lost 8 bases to trimming and J lost 5 bases, with 12 bases between them. The CDR3 contains 12 residues. Per germline, CDR1 MNHEY and CDR2 SVGAGI. This study enrolled people aged about 18 to 100 from about two dozen US geographic areas. Input material: PBMCs or T cells enriched from blood (not recorded which). The chain is built from TRBV6-5 and TRBJ1-2, with unresolved D. This TCR was recovered from a man aged 30 to 39 who had recovered from COVID-19. The CDR3 nucleotides are TGTGCCAGCGGGAGGCAGTTTTATGGCTACACCTTC. This encodes CASGRQFYGYTF.